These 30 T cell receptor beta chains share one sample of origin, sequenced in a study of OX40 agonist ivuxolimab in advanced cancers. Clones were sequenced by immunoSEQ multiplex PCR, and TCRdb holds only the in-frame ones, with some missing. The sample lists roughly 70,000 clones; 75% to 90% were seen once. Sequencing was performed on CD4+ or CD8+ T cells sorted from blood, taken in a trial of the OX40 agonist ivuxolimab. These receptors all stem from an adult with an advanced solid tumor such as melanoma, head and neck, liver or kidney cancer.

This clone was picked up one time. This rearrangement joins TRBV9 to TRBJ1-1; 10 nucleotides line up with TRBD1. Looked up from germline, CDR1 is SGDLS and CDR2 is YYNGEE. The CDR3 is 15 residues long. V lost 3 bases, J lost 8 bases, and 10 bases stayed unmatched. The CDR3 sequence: CASSASGTGEGEAFF. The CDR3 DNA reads TGTGCCAGCAGCGCCTCCGGGACAGGGGAGGGGGAAGCTTTCTTT.

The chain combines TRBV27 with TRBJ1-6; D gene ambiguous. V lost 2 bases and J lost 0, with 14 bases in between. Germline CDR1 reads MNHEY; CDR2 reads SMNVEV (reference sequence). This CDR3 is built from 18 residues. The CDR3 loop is CASSLRVPQSSYNSPLHF. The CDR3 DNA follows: TGTGCCAGCAGTTTAAGAGTGCCCCAGAGCTCCTATAATTCACCCCTCCACTTT.

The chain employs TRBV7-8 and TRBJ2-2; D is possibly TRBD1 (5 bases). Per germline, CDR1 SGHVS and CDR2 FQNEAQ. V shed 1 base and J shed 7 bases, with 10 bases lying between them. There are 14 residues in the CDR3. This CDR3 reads CASSLGTSGGELFF. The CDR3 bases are TGTGCCAGCAGCTTAGGGACATCCGGCGGGGAGCTGTTTTTT.

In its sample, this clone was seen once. The CDR3 sequence: CASNRPSGPSSYEQYF. DNA of the CDR3: TGTGCCAGCAACAGACCTAGCGGGCCCAGCTCCTACGAGCAGTACTTC. The chain carries TRBV6-6 and TRBJ2-7; 8 nucleotides agree with TRBD2. Germline CDR1 is MNHNY and CDR2 is SVGAGI (reference sequence). This CDR3 comprises 16 residues. V shed 7 bases, J shed 0 bases, and the junction held 11 bases outside the gene matches.

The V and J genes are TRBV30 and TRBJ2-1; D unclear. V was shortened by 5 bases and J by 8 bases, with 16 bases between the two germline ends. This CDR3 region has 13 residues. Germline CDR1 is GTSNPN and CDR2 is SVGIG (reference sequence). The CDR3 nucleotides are TGTGCCTGGTTTCGAGCAAGTTCACATGAGCAGTTCTTC. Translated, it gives CAWFRASSHEQFF. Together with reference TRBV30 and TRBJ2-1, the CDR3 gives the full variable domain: SQTIHQWPATLVQPVGSPLSLECTVEGTSNPNLYWYRQAAGRGLQLLFYSVGIGQISSEVPQNLSASRPQDRQFILSSKKLLLSDSGFYLCAWFRASSHEQFFGPGTRLTVL.

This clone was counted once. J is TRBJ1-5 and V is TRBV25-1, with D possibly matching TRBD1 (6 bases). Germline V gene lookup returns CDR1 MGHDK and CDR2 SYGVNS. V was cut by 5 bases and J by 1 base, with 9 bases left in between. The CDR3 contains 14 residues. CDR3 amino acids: CASSTGTSNQPQHF. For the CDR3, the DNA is TGTGCCAGCAGTACCGGGACAAGCAATCAGCCCCAGCATTTT.

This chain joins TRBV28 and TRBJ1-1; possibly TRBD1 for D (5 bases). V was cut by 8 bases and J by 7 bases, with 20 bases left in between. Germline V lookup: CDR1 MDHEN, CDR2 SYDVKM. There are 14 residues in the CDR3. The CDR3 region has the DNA TGTGCCAGCGCCTCCGGGGGAAGGTCCTATGAAGCTTTCTTT. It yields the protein CASASGGRSYEAFF. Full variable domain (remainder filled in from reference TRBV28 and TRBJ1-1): DVKVTQSSRYLVKRTGEKVFLECVQDMDHENMFWYRQDPGLGLRLIYFSYDVKMKEKGDIPEGYSVSREKKERFSLILESASTNQTSMYLCASASGGRSYEAFFGQGTRLTVV.

The chain's CDR3 is CASSLRHTRWNEKLFF. In DNA form, the CDR3 reads TGTGCCAGCAGCTTGCGGCACACGCGATGGAATGAAAAACTGTTTTTT. The rearrangement links TRBV5-5 to TRBJ1-4; D gene unclear. The V end was cut by 1 base, the J end by 5 bases, with 15 bases between. The germline CDR1 and CDR2 sequences are SGHKS and YYEKEE (reference sequence). The CDR3 loop spans 16 amino acids.

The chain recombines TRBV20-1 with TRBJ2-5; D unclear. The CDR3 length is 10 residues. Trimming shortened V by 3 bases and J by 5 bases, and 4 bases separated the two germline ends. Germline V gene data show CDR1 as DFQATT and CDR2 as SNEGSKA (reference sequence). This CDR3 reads CSASSETQYF. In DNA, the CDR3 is TGCAGTGCTAGTTCGGAGACCCAGTACTTC.

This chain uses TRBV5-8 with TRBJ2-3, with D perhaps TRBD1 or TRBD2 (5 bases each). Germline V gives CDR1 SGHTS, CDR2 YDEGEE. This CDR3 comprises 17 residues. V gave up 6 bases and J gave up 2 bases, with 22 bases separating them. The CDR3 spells CASTPTPGTTNTDTQYF. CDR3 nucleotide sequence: TGTGCCAGCACTCCGACGCCCGGGACGACTAACACAGATACGCAGTATTTT.

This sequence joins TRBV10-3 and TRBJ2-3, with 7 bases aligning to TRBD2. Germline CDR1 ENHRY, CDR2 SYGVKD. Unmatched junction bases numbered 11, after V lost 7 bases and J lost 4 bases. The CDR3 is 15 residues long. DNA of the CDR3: TGTGCCATCAAAGCCCCGGGGGGAATCGCAGATACGCAGTATTTT. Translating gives CAIKAPGGIADTQYF.

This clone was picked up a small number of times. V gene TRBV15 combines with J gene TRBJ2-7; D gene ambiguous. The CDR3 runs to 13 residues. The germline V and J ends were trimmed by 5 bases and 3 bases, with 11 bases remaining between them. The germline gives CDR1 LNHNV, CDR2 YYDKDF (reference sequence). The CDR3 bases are TGTGCCACCAGCGTCCGTCTGGGCTACGAGCAGTACTTC. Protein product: CATSVRLGYEQYF.

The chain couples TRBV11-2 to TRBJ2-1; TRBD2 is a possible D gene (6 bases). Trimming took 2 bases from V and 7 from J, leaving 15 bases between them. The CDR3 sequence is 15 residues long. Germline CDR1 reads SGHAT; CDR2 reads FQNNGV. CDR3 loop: CASSLWGVANNEQFF. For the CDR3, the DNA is TGTGCCAGCAGCTTATGGGGGGTTGCAAATAATGAGCAGTTCTTC.

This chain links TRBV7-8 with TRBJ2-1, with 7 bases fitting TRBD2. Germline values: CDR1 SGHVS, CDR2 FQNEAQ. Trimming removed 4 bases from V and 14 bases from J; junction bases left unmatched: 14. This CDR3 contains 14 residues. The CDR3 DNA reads TGTGCCAGCAGCTCACGGAGTGCGGGGGACCGGAAGTTCTTC. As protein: CASSSRSAGDRKFF.

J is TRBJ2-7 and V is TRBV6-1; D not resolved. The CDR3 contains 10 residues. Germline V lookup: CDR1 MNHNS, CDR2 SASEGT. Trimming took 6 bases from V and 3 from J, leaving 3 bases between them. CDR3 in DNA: TGTGCCAGCAGGGGCTACGAGCAGTACTTC. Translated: CASRGYEQYF.

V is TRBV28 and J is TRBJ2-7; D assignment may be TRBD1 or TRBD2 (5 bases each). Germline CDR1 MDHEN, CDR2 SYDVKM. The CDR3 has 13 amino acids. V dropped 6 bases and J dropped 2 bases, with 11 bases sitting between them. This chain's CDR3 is CASSPGAPYEQYF. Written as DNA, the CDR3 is TGTGCCAGCAGCCCCGGGGCCCCCTACGAGCAGTACTTC.

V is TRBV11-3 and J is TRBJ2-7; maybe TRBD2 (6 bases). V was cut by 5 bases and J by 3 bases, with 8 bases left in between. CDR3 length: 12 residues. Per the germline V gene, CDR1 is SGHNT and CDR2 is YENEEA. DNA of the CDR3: TGTGCCAGCAGCCGAGCGGGCTACGAGCAGTACTTC. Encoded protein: CASSRAGYEQYF. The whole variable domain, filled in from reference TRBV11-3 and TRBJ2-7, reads EAGVVQSPRYKIIEKKQPVAFWCNPISGHNTLYWYLQNLGQGPELLIRYENEEAVDDSQLPKDRFSAERLKGVDSTLKIQPAELGDSAVYLCASSRAGYEQYFGPGTRLTVT.

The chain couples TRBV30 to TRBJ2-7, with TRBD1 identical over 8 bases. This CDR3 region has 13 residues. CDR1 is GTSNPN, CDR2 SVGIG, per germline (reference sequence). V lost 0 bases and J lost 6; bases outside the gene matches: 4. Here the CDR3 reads CAWSVDRAGEQYF. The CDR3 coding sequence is TGTGCCTGGAGTGTGGACAGGGCGGGCGAGCAGTACTTC. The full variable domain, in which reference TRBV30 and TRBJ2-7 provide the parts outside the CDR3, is SQTIHQWPATLVQPVGSPLSLECTVEGTSNPNLYWYRQAAGRGLQLLFYSVGIGQISSEVPQNLSASRPQDRQFILSSKKLLLSDSGFYLCAWSVDRAGEQYFGPGTRLTVT.

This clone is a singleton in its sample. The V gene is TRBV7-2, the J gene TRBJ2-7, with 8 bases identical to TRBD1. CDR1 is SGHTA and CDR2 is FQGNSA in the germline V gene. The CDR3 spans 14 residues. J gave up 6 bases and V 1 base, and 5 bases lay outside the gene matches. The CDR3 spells CASSLEAGTGEQYF. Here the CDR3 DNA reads TGTGCCAGCAGCTTAGAAGCCGGGACAGGCGAGCAGTACTTC. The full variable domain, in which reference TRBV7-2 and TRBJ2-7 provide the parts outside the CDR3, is GAGVSQSPSNKVTEKGKDVELRCDPISGHTALYWYRQSLGQGLEFLIYFQGNSAPDKSGLPSDRFSAERTGGSVSTLTIQRTQQEDSAVYLCASSLEAGTGEQYFGPGTRLTVT.

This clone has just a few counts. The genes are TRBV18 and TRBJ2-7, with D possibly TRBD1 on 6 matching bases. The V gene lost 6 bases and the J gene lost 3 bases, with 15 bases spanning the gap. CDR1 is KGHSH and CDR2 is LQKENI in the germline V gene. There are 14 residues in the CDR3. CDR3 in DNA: TGTGCCAGCTCTAGGGACACAGGACTCTACGAGCAGTACTTC. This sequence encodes CASSRDTGLYEQYF. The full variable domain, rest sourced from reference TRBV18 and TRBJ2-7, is NAGVMQNPRHLVRRRGQEARLRCSPMKGHSHVYWYRQLPEEGLKFMVYLQKENIIDESGMPKERFSAEFPKEGPSILRIQQVVRGDSAAYFCASSRDTGLYEQYFGPGTRLTVT.

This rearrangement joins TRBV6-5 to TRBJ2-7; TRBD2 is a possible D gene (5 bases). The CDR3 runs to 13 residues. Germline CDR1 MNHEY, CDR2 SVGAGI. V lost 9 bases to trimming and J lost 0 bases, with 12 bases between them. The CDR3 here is CASGRTFSYEQYF. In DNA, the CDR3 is TGTGCCAGTGGGAGAACCTTCTCCTACGAGCAGTACTTC.

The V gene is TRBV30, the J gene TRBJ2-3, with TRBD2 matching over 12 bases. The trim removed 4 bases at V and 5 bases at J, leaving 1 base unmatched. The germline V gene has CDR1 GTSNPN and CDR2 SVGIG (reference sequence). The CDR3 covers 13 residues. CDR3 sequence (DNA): TGTGCCTGGACTAGCGGGAGGGTAGATACGCAGTATTTT. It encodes CAWTSGRVDTQYF.

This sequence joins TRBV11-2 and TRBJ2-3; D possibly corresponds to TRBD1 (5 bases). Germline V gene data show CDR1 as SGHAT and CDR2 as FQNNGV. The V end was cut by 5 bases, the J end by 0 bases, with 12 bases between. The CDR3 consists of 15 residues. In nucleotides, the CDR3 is TGTGCCAGCAGCACCCAGACAGCCAGCACAGATACGCAGTATTTT. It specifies CASSTQTASTDTQYF.

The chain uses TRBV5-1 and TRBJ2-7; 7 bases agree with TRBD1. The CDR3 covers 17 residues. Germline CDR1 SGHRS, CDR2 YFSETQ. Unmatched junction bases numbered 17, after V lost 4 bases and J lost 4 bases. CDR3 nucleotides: TGCGCCAGCAGCCCTCAACGGGGCGACAGGGAGTGGTACGAGCAGTACTTC. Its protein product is CASSPQRGDREWYEQYF.

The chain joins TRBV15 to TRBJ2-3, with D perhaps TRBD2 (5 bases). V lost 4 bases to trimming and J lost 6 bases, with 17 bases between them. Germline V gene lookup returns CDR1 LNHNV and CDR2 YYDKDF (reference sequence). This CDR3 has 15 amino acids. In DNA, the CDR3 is TGTGCCACCAGCACCGCAAGGTCCTGGGAGGATACGCAGTATTTT. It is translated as CATSTARSWEDTQYF.

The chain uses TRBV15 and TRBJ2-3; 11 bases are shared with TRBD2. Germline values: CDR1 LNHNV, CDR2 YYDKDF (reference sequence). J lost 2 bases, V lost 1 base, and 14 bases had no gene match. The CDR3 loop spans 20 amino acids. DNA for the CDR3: TGTGCCACCAGCAGAGCCTCGGGGACTAGCGGAACGCTAAACACAGATACGCAGTATTTT. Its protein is CATSRASGTSGTLNTDTQYF.

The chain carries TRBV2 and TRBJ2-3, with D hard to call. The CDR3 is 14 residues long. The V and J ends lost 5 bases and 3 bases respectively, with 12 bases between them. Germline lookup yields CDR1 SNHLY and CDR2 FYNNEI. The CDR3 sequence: CASSYRRITDTQYF. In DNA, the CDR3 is TGTGCCAGCAGTTACAGAAGAATTACAGATACGCAGTATTTT.

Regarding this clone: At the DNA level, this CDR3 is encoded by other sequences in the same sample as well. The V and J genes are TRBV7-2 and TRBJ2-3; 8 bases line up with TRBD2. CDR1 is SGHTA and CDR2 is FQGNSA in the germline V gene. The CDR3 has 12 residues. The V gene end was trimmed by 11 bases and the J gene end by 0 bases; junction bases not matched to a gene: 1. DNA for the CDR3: TGTGCCTCTAGCGGGAGCACAGATACGCAGTATTTT. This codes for CASSGSTDTQYF.

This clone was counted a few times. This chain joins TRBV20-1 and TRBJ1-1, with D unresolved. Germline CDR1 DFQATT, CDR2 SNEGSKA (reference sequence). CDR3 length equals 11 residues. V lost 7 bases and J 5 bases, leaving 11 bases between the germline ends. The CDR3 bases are TGCAGTGTCCGAGGAGATACTGAAGCTTTCTTT. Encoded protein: CSVRGDTEAFF.

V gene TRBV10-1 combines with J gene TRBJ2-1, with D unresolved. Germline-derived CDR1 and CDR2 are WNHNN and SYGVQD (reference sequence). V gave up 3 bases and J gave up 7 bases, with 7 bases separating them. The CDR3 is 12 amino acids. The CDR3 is CASSDAGNEQFF. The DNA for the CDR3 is TGCGCCAGCAGTGACGCCGGGAATGAGCAGTTCTTC.